This entry lists 25 T cell receptor beta chains sequenced from one sample in a study of blood T cell repertoires in COVID-19. Data came from immunoSEQ multiplex PCR; TCRdb stores just in-frame clones and leaves some out. The sample carries roughly 30,000 clones, 70% to 90% recorded once. The sequenced sample consisted of peripheral blood. The source of these receptors is a man between 60 and 75 years old with active COVID-19.

V usage is TRBV6-5 and J usage is TRBJ1-2; D unresolved. The CDR3 contains 12 residues. Germline CDR1 MNHEY, CDR2 SVGAGI. V lost 6 bases to trimming and J lost 8 bases, with 13 bases between them. The CDR3 nucleotides are TGTGCCAGCAGCGCCGGGATCGTCGGCTACACCTTC. As protein: CASSAGIVGYTF.

The chain is built from TRBV5-6 and TRBJ1-2, with 9 bases matching TRBD1. Germline CDR1 SGHDT, CDR2 YYEEEE. Unmatched junction bases numbered 4, after V lost 2 bases and J lost 8 bases. This CDR3 spans 13 amino acids. The CDR3 bases are TGTGCCAGCAGCTTAGGACAGGGGATCGGCTACACCTTC. This codes for CASSLGQGIGYTF.

A few counts support this clone. The J gene is TRBJ2-3, the V gene TRBV24-1; 10 bases align to TRBD1. This CDR3 is built from 18 residues. V was clipped by 3 bases and J by 0 bases; unmatched bases: 8. Germline CDR1 is KGHDR and CDR2 is SFDVKD. The CDR3 protein is CATSDPRTGGLSTDTQYF. CDR3 in DNA: TGTGCCACCAGTGATCCCAGGACAGGGGGTCTTAGCACAGATACGCAGTATTTT.

The J gene is TRBJ2-3, the V gene TRBV18, with D possibly TRBD2 on 5 matching bases. Looked up from germline, CDR1 is KGHSH and CDR2 is LQKENI. The length of the CDR3 is 14 residues. V lost 2 bases and J 4 bases, leaving 10 bases between the germline ends. CDR3 nucleotides: TGTGCCAGCTCACCAGAGGGTGGACCAGATACGCAGTATTTT. As protein: CASSPEGGPDTQYF. The whole variable domain, filled in from reference TRBV18 and TRBJ2-3, reads NAGVMQNPRHLVRRRGQEARLRCSPMKGHSHVYWYRQLPEEGLKFMVYLQKENIIDESGMPKERFSAEFPKEGPSILRIQQVVRGDSAAYFCASSPEGGPDTQYFGPGTRLTVL.

The V call is TRBV5-4, the J call TRBJ2-1; TRBD2 aligns across 11 bases. The CDR3 has 14 residues. CDR1 and CDR2 from the germline V gene are SGHNT and YYREEE (reference sequence). The junction had 12 bases not matched to a gene; V was cut back by 4 bases and J by 15 bases. CDR3 in amino acids: CASSPGTSGKGGFF. CDR3 DNA sequence: TGTGCCAGCAGCCCCGGGACTAGCGGCAAAGGGGGGTTCTTC.

This sequence joins TRBV27 and TRBJ2-7, with 15 bases matching TRBD2. V shed 5 bases and J 1 base; nucleotides not matched to a gene: 12. Germline-derived CDR1 and CDR2 are MNHEY and SMNVEV (reference sequence). CDR3 size: 19 residues. CDR3 coding DNA: TGTGCCAGCAGTCCCGGGACTAGCGGGAGGCCCCATCGATCCTACGAGCAGTACGTC. It specifies CASSPGTSGRPHRSYEQYV.

This chain links TRBV25-1 with TRBJ2-6, with TRBD1 identical over 7 bases. The CDR3 totals 18 residues. Per germline, CDR1 MGHDK and CDR2 SYGVNS. Losses at the gene ends were 1 base for V and 1 base for J; bases not matched to a gene: 7. The CDR3, as DNA: TGTGCCAGCAGTGAATTCAACACAGGGGATTCTGGGGCCAACGTCCTGACTTTC. Protein: CASSEFNTGDSGANVLTF. Full variable domain (missing parts from reference TRBV25-1 and TRBJ2-6): EADIYQTPRYLVIGTGKKITLECSQTMGHDKMYWYQQDPGMELHLIHYSYGVNSTEKGDLSSESTVSRIRTEHFPLTLESARPSHTSQYLCASSEFNTGDSGANVLTFGAGSRLTVL.

The J gene is TRBJ2-3, the V gene TRBV11-2; maybe TRBD2 (6 bases). Germline V gene data show CDR1 as SGHAT and CDR2 as FQNNGV. The CDR3 length is 14 residues. Trimming cost V 5 bases and J 4 bases, with 13 bases left between them. The CDR3 sequence is CASSHSRRADTQYF. The CDR3 nucleotides are TGTGCCAGCAGCCATAGCCGGAGGGCAGATACGCAGTATTTT.

The gene calls are TRBV10-3 and TRBJ2-2; possible D gene TRBD1, 5 bases. This CDR3 spans 12 amino acids. Germline values: CDR1 ENHRY, CDR2 SYGVKD. Trimming took off 2 bases at V and 8 bases at J, with 6 bases between the two ends. The CDR3 nucleotides are TGTGCCATCAGTGAGCAGGGAGGGGAGCTGTTTTTT. This sequence encodes CAISEQGGELFF.

The gene calls are TRBV18 and TRBJ2-2; no definite D call. CDR3 length equals 13 residues. The V gene's germline CDR1 is KGHSH and CDR2 LQKENI. Trimming removed 2 bases from V and 3 bases from J, with 4 bases in between. CDR3 bases: TGTGCCAGCTCACCAGTAGACACCGGGGAGCTGTTTTTT. It yields the protein CASSPVDTGELFF.

This clone was seen only once. At the DNA level, this CDR3 is encoded by other sequences in the same sample as well. The chain is built from TRBV18 and TRBJ2-3; D perhaps matches TRBD2 (6 bases). The length of the CDR3 is 12 residues. V lost 3 bases and J lost 5, with 6 bases in between. Germline-derived CDR1 and CDR2 are KGHSH and LQKENI. For the CDR3, the DNA is TGTGCCAGCTCACCGCGGGGAGATACGCAGTATTTT. It yields the protein CASSPRGDTQYF.

This clone was found a few times. The chain employs TRBV6-5 and TRBJ1-2, with 7 bases fitting TRBD1. This CDR3 spans 13 amino acids. J gave up 1 base and V 6 bases, and 2 bases lay outside the gene matches. Germline values: CDR1 MNHEY, CDR2 SVGAGI. CDR3 in DNA: TGTGCCAGCAGAAGGGACAGTAACTATGGCTACACCTTC. This encodes CASRRDSNYGYTF.

The chain joins TRBV28 to TRBJ1-4; D not resolved. Germline values: CDR1 MDHEN, CDR2 SYDVKM. Between the trimmed V and J ends, which lost 3 bases and 13 bases, there was a span of 18 bases. CDR3 length: 14 amino acids. The CDR3 DNA reads as TGTGCCAGCAGTTTCCGGGGTGGCCTGAACAGACTGTTTTTT. Translating it yields CASSFRGGLNRLFF.

The genes are TRBV28 and TRBJ2-7; weak D call: TRBD2 (5 bases). The CDR3 has 14 residues. The germline gives CDR1 MDHEN, CDR2 SYDVKM. Deletions cut 2 bases from V and 3 bases from J, with 11 bases between. CDR3 residues: CASSLEGLYYEQYF. The CDR3 coding sequence is TGTGCCAGCAGTTTAGAGGGCCTTTACTACGAGCAGTACTTC.

A single count supports this clone. The chain links TRBV5-1 to TRBJ2-3; a weak D match, TRBD1 (6 bases). Germline V gene data show CDR1 as SGHRS and CDR2 as YFSETQ. Trimming removed 2 bases at V and 0 bases at J, with 10 bases between. This CDR3 is 15 amino acids long. CDR3 residues: CASSFGTSSTDTQYF. CDR3 nucleotides: TGCGCCAGCAGCTTCGGGACATCTAGCACAGATACGCAGTATTTT.

V gene TRBV19 combines with J gene TRBJ1-2; 8 positions agree with TRBD1. Germline V gene lookup returns CDR1 LNHDA and CDR2 SQIVND (reference sequence). The CDR3 contains 15 residues. The ends lost 7 bases at V and 1 base at J; junction bases unmatched: 8. CDR3 nucleotides: TGTGCCAGTACCCAGACAGGGGCCCTTAACTATGGCTACACCTTC. Translation gives CASTQTGALNYGYTF.

V usage is TRBV7-8 and J usage is TRBJ2-1, with 7 bases matching TRBD1. This CDR3 is 14 amino acids long. The germline V gene encodes CDR1 SGHVS and CDR2 FQNEAQ. With 5 bases clipped from V and 5 bases from J, the junction kept 6 bases outside the gene matches. CDR3 in DNA: TGTGCCAGCAGCACAGGGGAGCCCCACAATGAGCAGTTCTTC. As protein: CASSTGEPHNEQFF.

This clone has only a few counts. This chain connects TRBV18 to TRBJ2-3, with unresolved D. CDR1 and CDR2 (germline): KGHSH, LQKENI. V was trimmed by 0 bases and J by 4 bases, leaving 5 bases between them. This CDR3 is built from 13 residues. CDR3 loop: CASSPPSSDTQYF. CDR3 nucleotides: TGTGCCAGCTCACCACCGAGTTCAGATACGCAGTATTTT.

The J gene is TRBJ2-2, the V gene TRBV5-4, with 9 bases lining up with TRBD2. This CDR3 has 16 amino acids. CDR1 is SGHNT, CDR2 YYREEE, per germline (reference sequence). Germline trimming cut 4 bases from V and 0 bases from J; bases unmatched to any gene: 4. CDR3 in DNA: TGTGCCAGCAGCAGACTAGCGGCCCCGAACACCGGGGAGCTGTTTTTT. It translates to CASSRLAAPNTGELFF. The whole variable domain, remainder taken from reference TRBV5-4 and TRBJ2-2, is ETGVTQSPTHLIKTRGQQVTLRCSSQSGHNTVSWYQQALGQGPQFIFQYYREEENGRGNFPPRFSGLQFPNYSSELNVNALELDDSALYLCASSRLAAPNTGELFFGEGSRLTVL.

This clone was detected a few times. The rearrangement uses TRBV27 and TRBJ2-7; TRBD2 matches at 8 bases. The V gene's germline CDR1 is MNHEY and CDR2 SMNVEV (reference sequence). Germline trimming cut 5 bases from V and 6 bases from J; bases unmatched to any gene: 12. This CDR3 has 15 residues. CDR3 sequence: CASSLKRGTFSEQYF. CDR3 in DNA: TGTGCCAGCAGTCTAAAGCGGGGGACCTTTTCCGAGCAGTACTTC.

In this sample, this clone turned up once. CDR3 bases: TGTGCCACTACCGGGCGGGGGAGAGGGGATACGCAGTATTTT. Its protein is CATTGRGRGDTQYF. The V gene is TRBV27, the J gene TRBJ2-3; 7 nucleotides agree with TRBD2. The CDR3 is 14 residues long. V shed 10 bases, J shed 6 bases, and the junction held 13 bases outside the gene matches. Germline assignment: CDR1 MNHEY and CDR2 SMNVEV (reference sequence).

The chain links TRBV27 to TRBJ2-1, with TRBD2 matching over 10 bases. V was pared by 6 bases and J by 4 bases, with 6 bases of the junction left unmatched. CDR1 and CDR2 from the germline V gene are MNHEY and SMNVEV (reference sequence). This CDR3 spans 15 amino acids. CDR3 protein: CASSRRTSGYNEQFF. As DNA, the CDR3 is TGTGCCAGCAGCCGCCGGACTAGCGGTTACAATGAGCAGTTCTTC.

This chain connects TRBV18 to TRBJ1-5, with TRBD1 as a possible D gene (6 bases). Germline V CDR1 and CDR2: KGHSH, LQKENI. The CDR3 extends over 13 amino acids. Trimming left V 3 bases short and J 7 bases short, with 10 bases between. The DNA of the CDR3 is TGTGCCAGCTCACCCGCACAGGGCCAGCCCCAGCATTTT. It yields the protein CASSPAQGQPQHF.

V usage is TRBV3-1 (or the pseudogene TRBV3-2) and J usage is TRBJ1-1, with 8 bases fitting TRBD1. V lost 5 bases to trimming and J lost 3 bases; unmatched junction nucleotides: 2. CDR1 is LGHDT and CDR2 is YNNKEL in the germline V gene (reference sequence). The CDR3 sequence is 13 residues long. CDR3 DNA: TGTGCCAGCAGCTTGGGACAGGACACTGAAGCTTTCTTT. It encodes CASSLGQDTEAFF.

This rearrangement joins TRBV18 to TRBJ1-4; 8 positions match TRBD1. From germline, CDR1 is KGHSH and CDR2 LQKENI. This CDR3 region has 17 residues. The trim removed 3 bases at V and 2 bases at J, leaving 8 bases unmatched. The CDR3 protein is CASSPLDRAGTNEKLFF. CDR3 nucleotides: TGTGCCAGCTCACCCTTGGACAGGGCAGGGACTAATGAAAAACTGTTTTTT.